This T cell receptor (beta chain) stems from a study of CD8+ T cells in alopecia areata. Whole-study context: A regimen of oral tofacitinib, 5 to 10 mg twice daily, was given to treated patients.

The treatment is: oral pan-JAK inhibitor, 5-10 mg twice daily. cDNA prepared by RNA extraction and subsequent reverse transcription served as the template for sequencing. Sequencing was performed with immunoSEQ multiplex PCR; in TCRdb, only in-frame clones are kept and a portion is missing. The data show more than 150,000 clones, 51% seen once. Trimming left V 0 bases short and J 1 base short, with 9 bases between. The CDR3 extends over 15 amino acids. Germline CDR1 and CDR2: MGHRA and YSYEKL. The receptor was isolated from a human donor with alopecia areata. The sequences come from CD8+ T cells sorted from blood, collected at roughly week 52, from a patient treated with tofacitinib. The chain links TRBV4-1 to TRBJ1-1; the D is unclear. CDR3 in amino acids: CASSQDPGENTEAFF. The DNA for the CDR3 is TGCGCCAGCAGCCAAGATCCAGGCGAGAACACTGAAGCTTTCTTT.